This T cell receptor (beta chain) appears in the sequencing data of a study of human T cells and chemical hapten exposure. Study as a whole: The study traced per-sample TCR yield variation mainly to small differences in pooled library volumes.

Each CDR3 protein gets one entry after TCRdb re-called the RACE reads with MiXCR. The data hold 300,000 to 450,000 distinct CDR3 sequences, with about 5% observed a single time. Time point denoted: pre-sensitization, week 0. Treatment here: therapeutic diphenylcyclopropenone sensitization with weekly scalp DPC. Every patch test was put on after a blood sample was taken. This clonotype was counted many times. The V and J ends lost 5 bases and 7 bases, in that order; junction bases with no gene match: 20. In germline, CDR1 is LNHNV, CDR2 YYDKDF (reference sequence). The CDR3 has 18 residues. This receptor was obtained from a woman aged 18-30 years with alopecia areata. Some clones in this sample may be carry-over from other donors' samples. The rearrangement joins TRBV15 to TRBJ1-2; 9 nucleotides align to TRBD1. Sequencing used whole blood, obtained in connection with sensitization to the hapten diphenylcyclopropenone (DPC). The chain's CDR3 is CATSSRTGEDLRSGGYTF. The DNA for the CDR3 is TGTGCCACCAGCTCTCGGACAGGGGAAGACCTACGCTCGGGTGGCTACACCTTC.